The TCR beta chain under discussion was sequenced for a study of naive and memory T cell subsets. Study observations and caveats: Naive repertoires, especially CD8, held a few larger clonotypes, possibly memory cells re-expressing CD45RA.

This CDR3 has 11 residues. V lost 5 bases to trimming and J lost 9 bases, with 11 bases between them. This clonotype was recorded a few times. Its matching antigen is unknown. An equimolar mix of two oligonucleotides served as the beta constant-region primer for TRBC1 and TRBC2. Nested alpha and beta constant-region primers with the SP2 primer drove four PCR rounds on ligated cDNA. TCRdb itself ran the UMI-ligation and nested PCR reads through MiXCR, one entry per CDR3 protein. The repertoire holds 120,000 to 150,000 distinct CDR3 sequences, with 22% as singletons. This chain links TRBV12-3 or TRBV12-4 with TRBJ2-7; TRBD2 is a possible D gene (6 bases). The sequence derives from a human donor in good health. The source material was naive CD4+ T cells from blood. CDR3 coding DNA: TGTGCCAGCAGTACCGGGACTCGGCAGTACTTC. Protein: CASSTGTRQYF.